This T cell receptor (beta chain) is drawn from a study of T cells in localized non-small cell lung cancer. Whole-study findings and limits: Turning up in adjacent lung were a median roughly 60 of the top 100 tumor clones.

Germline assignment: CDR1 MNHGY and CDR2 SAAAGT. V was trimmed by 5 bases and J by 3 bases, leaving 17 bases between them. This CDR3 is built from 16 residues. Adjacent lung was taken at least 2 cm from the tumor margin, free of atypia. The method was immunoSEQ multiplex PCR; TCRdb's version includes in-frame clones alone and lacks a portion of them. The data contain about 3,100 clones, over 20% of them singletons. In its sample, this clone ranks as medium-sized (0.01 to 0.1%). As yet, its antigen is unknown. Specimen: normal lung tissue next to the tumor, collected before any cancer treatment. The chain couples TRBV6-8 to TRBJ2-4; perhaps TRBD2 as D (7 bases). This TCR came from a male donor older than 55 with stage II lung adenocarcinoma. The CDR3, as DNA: TGTGCCAGCAGTCGAGGGAGGGGGTCGGTCAAAAACATTCAGTACTTC. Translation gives CASSRGRGSVKNIQYF.